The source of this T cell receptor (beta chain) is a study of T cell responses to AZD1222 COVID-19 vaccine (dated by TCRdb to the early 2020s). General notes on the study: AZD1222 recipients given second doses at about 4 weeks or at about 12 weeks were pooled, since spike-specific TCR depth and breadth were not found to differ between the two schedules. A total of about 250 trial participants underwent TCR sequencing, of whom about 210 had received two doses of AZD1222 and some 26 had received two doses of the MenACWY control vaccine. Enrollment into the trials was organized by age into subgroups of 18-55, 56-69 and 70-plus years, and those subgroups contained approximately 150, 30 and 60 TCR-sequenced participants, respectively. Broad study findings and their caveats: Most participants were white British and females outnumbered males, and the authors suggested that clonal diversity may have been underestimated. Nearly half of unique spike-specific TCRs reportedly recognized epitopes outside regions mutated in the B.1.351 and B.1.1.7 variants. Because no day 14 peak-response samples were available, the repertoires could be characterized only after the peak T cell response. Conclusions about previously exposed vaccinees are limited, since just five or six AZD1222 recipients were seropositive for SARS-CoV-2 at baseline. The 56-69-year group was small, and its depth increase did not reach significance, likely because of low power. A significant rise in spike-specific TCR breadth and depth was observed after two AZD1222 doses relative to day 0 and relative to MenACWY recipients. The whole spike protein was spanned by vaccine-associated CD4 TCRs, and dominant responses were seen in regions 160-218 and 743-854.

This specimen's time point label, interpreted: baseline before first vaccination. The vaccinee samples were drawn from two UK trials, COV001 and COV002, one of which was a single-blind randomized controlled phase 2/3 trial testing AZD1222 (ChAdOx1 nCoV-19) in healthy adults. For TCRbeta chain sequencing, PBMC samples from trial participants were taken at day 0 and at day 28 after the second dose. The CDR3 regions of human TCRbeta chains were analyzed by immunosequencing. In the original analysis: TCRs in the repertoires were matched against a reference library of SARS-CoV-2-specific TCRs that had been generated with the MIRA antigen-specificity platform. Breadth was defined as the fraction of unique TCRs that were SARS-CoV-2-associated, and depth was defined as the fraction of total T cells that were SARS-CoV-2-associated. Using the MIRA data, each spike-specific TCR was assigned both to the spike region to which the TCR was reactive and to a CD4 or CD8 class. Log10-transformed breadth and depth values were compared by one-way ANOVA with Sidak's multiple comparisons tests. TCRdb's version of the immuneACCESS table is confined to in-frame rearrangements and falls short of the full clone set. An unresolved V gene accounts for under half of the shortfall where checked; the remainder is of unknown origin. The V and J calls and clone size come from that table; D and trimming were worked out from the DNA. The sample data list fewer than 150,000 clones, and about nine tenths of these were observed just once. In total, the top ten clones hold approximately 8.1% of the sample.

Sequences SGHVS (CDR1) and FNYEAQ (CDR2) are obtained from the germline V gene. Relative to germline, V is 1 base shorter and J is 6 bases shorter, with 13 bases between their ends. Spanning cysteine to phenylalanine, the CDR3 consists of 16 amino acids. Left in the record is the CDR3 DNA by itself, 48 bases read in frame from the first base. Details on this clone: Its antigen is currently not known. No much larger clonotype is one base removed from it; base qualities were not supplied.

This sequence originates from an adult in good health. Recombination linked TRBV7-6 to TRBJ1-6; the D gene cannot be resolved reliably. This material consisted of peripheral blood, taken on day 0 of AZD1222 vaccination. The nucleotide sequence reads TGTGCCAGCAGCTTAGAACGAAGACAAATTAATTCACCCCTCCACTTT. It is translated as CASSLERRQINSPLHF. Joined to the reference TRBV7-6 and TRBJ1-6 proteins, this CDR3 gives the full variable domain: GAGVSQSPRYKVTKRGQDVALRCDPISGHVSLYWYRQALGQGPEFLTYFNYEAQQDKSGLPNDRFSAERPEGSISTLTIQRTEQRDSAMYRCASSLERRQINSPLHFGNGTRLTVT.